This record concerns one T cell receptor beta chain sequence. Healthy donors were controls matched for age and sex. TEMRA cells were FACS-enriched, with CD8+ and CD4+ T cells isolated negatively. The record originates from a study of CD8 T cells in Susac syndrome. V was clipped by 1 base and J by 3 bases, with 9 bases between them. The CDR3 loop spans 14 amino acids. Germline V gives CDR1 MNHEY, CDR2 SMNVEV (reference sequence). Roughly 0.45 to 1 ug RNA was reverse transcribed with random hexamers. The authors amplified TCR beta CDR3 across 54 Vbeta and 13 Jbeta using immunoSEQ multiplex PCR. TCRdb re-analysed the immunoSEQ multiplex PCR reads in MiXCR, keeping a single row per CDR3 protein. The sample lists around 190,000 distinct CDR3 sequences, 85% to 95% seen once, with 0.095% to 0.12% in the top ten.

The specimen sequenced was CD4+ T cells from PBMCs. The V call is TRBV27, the J call TRBJ2-5, with D possibly being TRBD1 or TRBD2 (5 bases each). This TCR derives from a human donor in good health. Here the CDR3 reads CASSLWGMKETQYF. The CDR3 coding sequence is TGTGCCAGCAGTTTATGGGGGATGAAAGAGACCCAGTACTTC.